A selection of T cell receptor beta chains follows, all from one sample in a study of cytotoxic CD8 clonotypes in ibrutinib-treated CLL. TCRdb's copy holds only in-frame clones and misses some; the assay was immunoSEQ multiplex PCR. The sample includes roughly 20,000 clones, 70% to 85% of them seen just once. The sequencing used PBMCs, collected before ibrutinib treatment. The receptors stem from a human donor with chronic lymphocytic leukemia. Each CDR3 is given with its conserved first and last residue. D genes are given only for firm matches. Expanded clones get a size class; other rows say once, few or many, or leave the size out.

CDR3 DNA,CDR3 protein,D gene,V gene,clone size,J gene
TGTGCCAGCAGCTTAGGGGGGGCAGTTAGTCCCCCCATGAACACTGAAGCTTTCTTT,CASSLGGAVSPPMNTEAFF,-,TRBV7-6,once,TRBJ1-1
TGTGCCAGCTCACCCCTTCCAACTTACGCTGGGGGGATATCCTACGAGCAGTACTTC,CASSPLPTYAGGISYEQYF,-,TRBV18,-,TRBJ2-7
TGTGCCATCAGTGAGTCTAGCGGCCAAGAGACCCAGTACTTC,CAISESSGQETQYF,-,TRBV10-3,-,TRBJ2-5
TGTGCCAGCGGAGGCCGGACAGGTAGCACAGATACGCAGTATTTT,CASGGRTGSTDTQYF,TRBD1,TRBV19,few,TRBJ2-3
TGTGCCAGCAGCCGGACAGGAGAAAACTACGAGCAGTACTTC,CASSRTGENYEQYF,TRBD1,TRBV6-6,-,TRBJ2-7
TGTGCCAGCAGCTTGGCGGGACAGGGGAACTATGGCTACACCTTC,CASSLAGQGNYGYTF,TRBD1,TRBV5-4,-,TRBJ1-2
TGTGCCAGCAGTTCCTCCCTAGGCTACGAGCAGTACTTC,CASSSSLGYEQYF,-,TRBV6-5,-,TRBJ2-7
TGTGCCAGCAGTTACTCGACAGGGGAGCTGTTTTTT,CASSYSTGELFF,-,TRBV6-5,few,TRBJ2-2
TGCGCCAGCAGCGGGGGGACTAGCGGCACAGATACGCAGTATTTT,CASSGGTSGTDTQYF,TRBD2,TRBV5-1,once,TRBJ2-3
TGTGCCAGCAGTCTTCCCGGCGGGAGAGATACGCAGTATTTT,CASSLPGGRDTQYF,TRBD2,TRBV28,-,TRBJ2-3
TGCAGCGTCGGGACAGGGGCCGTTGGGGCCAACGTCCTGACTTTC,CSVGTGAVGANVLTF,TRBD1,TRBV29-1,-,TRBJ2-6
TGTGCCAGCTCACAACTCGGACAGGAGGGTGGCTACACCTTC,CASSQLGQEGGYTF,TRBD1,TRBV18,few,TRBJ1-2
TGTGCCAGCAGTTTGAGGGGGGGTAGGACTAGCGGCACAGATACGCAGTATTTT,CASSLRGGRTSGTDTQYF,TRBD2,TRBV27,-,TRBJ2-3
TGTGCCAGCAGTTTCCCCTGGACTAGGGCCACAGATACGCAGTATTTT,CASSFPWTRATDTQYF,TRBD2,TRBV28,-,TRBJ2-3
TGTGCCAGCAGCACCCGGGACAGGGGTTCGCTTCAGTACTTC,CASSTRDRGSLQYF,TRBD1,TRBV14,few,TRBJ2-4
TGTGCCAGCTGTACCTTCGGGAGCTCCTACAATGAGCAGTTCTTC,CASCTFGSSYNEQFF,-,TRBV28,-,TRBJ2-1
TGTGCCAGCAGCGTAGTGGCGGGTCCCCAGGGGGAGCAGTTCTTC,CASSVVAGPQGEQFF,-,TRBV9,once,TRBJ2-1
TGTGCCACCAGCAGAGATGGAGGGCGGCAGTACTTC,CATSRDGGRQYF,-,TRBV15,-,TRBJ2-7
TGCAGTGCTAGGGACTCGCCCGAGCAGTACTTC,CSARDSPEQYF,-,TRBV20-1,-,TRBJ2-7
TGTGCCAGCAGAAGAACTAGCGGGAGAACCTACGAGCAGTACTTC,CASRRTSGRTYEQYF,TRBD2,TRBV28,once,TRBJ2-7
TGTGCCAGCATTAGGGGGACAGGGTCCCTGACTGCGGGCGAGCAGTACTTC,CASIRGTGSLTAGEQYF,TRBD1,TRBV2,-,TRBJ2-7
TGTGCCAGCAGCTTACATAGAAACACAGATACGCAGTATTTT,CASSLHRNTDTQYF,-,TRBV7-8,once,TRBJ2-3
TGTGCCAGCTCGCTGCGCCCCGGGACAGGGGAGTCCGGGGAGCTGTTTTTT,CASSLRPGTGESGELFF,TRBD1,TRBV18,-,TRBJ2-2